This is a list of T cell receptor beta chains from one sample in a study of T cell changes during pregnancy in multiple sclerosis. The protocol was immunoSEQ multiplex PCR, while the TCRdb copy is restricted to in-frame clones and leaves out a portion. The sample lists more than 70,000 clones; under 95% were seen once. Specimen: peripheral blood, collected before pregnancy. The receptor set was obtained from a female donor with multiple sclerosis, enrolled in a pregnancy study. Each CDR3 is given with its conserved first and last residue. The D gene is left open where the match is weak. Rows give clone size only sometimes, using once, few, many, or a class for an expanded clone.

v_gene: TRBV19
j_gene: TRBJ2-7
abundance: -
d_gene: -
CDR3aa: CASSESYEQYF
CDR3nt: TGTGCCAGTAGTGAGAGCTACGAGCAGTACTTC

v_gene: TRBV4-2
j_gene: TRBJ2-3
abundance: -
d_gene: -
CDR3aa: CASSQVLSDTQYF
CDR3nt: TGTGCCAGCAGCCAAGTTCTGTCAGATACGCAGTATTTT

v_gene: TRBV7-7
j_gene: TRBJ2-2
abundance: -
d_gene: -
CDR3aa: CASSLAGGPSTGELFF
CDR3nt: TGTGCCAGCAGCTTAGCGGGGGGACCCAGTACCGGGGAGCTGTTTTTT

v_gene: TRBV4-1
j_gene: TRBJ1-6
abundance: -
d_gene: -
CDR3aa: CASSQLAGWGNSPLHF
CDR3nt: TGCGCCAGCAGCCAACTAGCGGGGTGGGGTAATTCACCCCTCCACTTT

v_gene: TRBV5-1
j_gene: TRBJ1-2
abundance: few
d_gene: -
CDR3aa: CASSLAQGGGYTF
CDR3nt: TGCGCCAGCAGCTTGGCCCAGGGAGGAGGCTACACCTTC

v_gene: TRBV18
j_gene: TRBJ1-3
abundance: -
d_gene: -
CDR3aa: CASSPSGGSGNTIYF
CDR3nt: TGTGCCAGCTCACCTTCCGGGGGCTCTGGAAACACCATATATTTT

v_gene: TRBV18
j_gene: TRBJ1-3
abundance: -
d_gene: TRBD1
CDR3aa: CASSPLDRVTGNTIYF
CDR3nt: TGTGCCAGCTCACCACTGGACAGGGTAACTGGAAACACCATATATTTT

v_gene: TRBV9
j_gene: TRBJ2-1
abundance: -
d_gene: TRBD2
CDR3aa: CASSVEAAGGYNEQFF
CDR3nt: TGTGCCAGCAGCGTAGAAGCAGCGGGGGGTTACAATGAGCAGTTCTTC

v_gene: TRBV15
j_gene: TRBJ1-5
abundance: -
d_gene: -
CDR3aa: CATSRFTLTGSNQPQHF
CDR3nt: TGTGCCACCAGCAGATTCACCTTGACAGGTAGCAATCAGCCCCAGCATTTT

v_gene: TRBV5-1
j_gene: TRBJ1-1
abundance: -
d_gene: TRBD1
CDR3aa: CASQKINRGPVSEAFF
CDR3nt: TGCGCCAGCCAGAAGATTAACAGGGGCCCGGTCTCTGAAGCTTTCTTT

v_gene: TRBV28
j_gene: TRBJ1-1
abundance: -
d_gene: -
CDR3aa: CASSRGGPALKEAFF
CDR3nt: TGTGCCAGCAGTAGGGGGGGTCCAGCCCTTAAAGAAGCTTTCTTT

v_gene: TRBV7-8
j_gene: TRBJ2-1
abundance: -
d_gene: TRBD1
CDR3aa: CASSLGVTGETTYNEQFF
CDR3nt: TGTGCCAGCAGCTTAGGGGTGACAGGGGAAACTACCTACAATGAGCAGTTCTTC

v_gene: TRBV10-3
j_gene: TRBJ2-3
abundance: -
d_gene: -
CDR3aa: CAISEAPHQGVDTQYF
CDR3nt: TGTGCCATCAGTGAGGCCCCGCATCAAGGGGTCGATACGCAGTATTTT

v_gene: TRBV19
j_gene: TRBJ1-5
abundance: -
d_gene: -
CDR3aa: CASSMIRTARNQPQHF
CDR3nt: TGTGCCAGTAGTATGATTCGGACAGCACGGAATCAGCCCCAGCATTTT

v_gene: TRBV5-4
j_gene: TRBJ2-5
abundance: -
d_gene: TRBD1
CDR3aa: CASSIPGGAETQYF
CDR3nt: TGTGCCAGCAGCATCCCAGGGGGCGCGGAGACCCAGTACTTC

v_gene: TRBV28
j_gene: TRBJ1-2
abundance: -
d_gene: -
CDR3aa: CASSPVNYGYTF
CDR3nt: TGTGCCAGCAGTCCCGTAAACTATGGCTACACCTTC

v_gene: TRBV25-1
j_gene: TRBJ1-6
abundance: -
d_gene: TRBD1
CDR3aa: CASTRTGAASPLHF
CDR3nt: TGTGCCAGCACCCGGACAGGTGCTGCTTCACCCCTCCACTTT

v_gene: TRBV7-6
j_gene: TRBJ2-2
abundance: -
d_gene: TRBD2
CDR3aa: CASSILSGTKNTGELFF
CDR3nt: TGTGCCAGCAGCATCCTTAGCGGGACAAAGAACACCGGGGAGCTGTTTTTT

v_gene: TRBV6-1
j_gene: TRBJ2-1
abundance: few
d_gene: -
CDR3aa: CASSYQGNEQFF
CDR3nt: TGTGCCAGCAGTTATCAGGGTAATGAGCAGTTCTTC

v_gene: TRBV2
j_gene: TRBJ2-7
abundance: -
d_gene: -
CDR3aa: CASSPGSSVPYEQYF
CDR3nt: TGTGCCAGCAGCCCTGGGTCTAGCGTCCCCTACGAGCAGTACTTC

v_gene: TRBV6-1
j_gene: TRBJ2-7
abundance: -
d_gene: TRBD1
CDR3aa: CASSPRQGRDEQYF
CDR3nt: TGTGCCAGCAGCCCCAGACAGGGGCGCGACGAGCAGTACTTC

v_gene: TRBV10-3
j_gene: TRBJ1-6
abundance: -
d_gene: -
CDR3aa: CAISPDTLGNSPLHF
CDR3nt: TGTGCCATCAGCCCTGACACCCTTGGGAATTCACCCCTCCACTTT

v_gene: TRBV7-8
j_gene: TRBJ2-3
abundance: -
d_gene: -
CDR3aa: CASSTRDTLGDTQYF
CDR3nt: TGTGCCAGCAGTACCCGGGACACACTAGGGGATACGCAGTATTTT

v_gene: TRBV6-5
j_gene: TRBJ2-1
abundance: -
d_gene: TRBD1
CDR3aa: CASSYSGTGNDNEQFF
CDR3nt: TGTGCCAGCAGTTATTCCGGGACAGGAAATGACAATGAGCAGTTCTTC

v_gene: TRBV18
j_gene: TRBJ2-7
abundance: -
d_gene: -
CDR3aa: CASSPRRQGSGNFYEQYF
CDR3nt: TGTGCCAGCTCACCAAGAAGGCAGGGGTCAGGGAATTTTTACGAGCAGTACTTC

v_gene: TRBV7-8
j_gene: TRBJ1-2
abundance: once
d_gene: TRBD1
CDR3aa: CASSTTPGTVYGYTF
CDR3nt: TGTGCCAGCAGCACAACGCCAGGGACAGTCTATGGCTACACCTTC

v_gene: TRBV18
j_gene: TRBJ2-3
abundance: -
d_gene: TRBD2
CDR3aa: CASSPQSGLVTDTQYF
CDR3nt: TGTGCCAGCTCACCACAGTCGGGACTAGTCACAGATACGCAGTATTTT

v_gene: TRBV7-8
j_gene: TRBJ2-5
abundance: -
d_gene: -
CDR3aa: CASSLEVRGGYQETQYF
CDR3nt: TGTGCCAGCAGCTTAGAGGTACGTGGCGGATACCAAGAGACCCAGTACTTC

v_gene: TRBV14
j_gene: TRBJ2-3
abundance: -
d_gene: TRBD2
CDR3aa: CASSSRTSGIVDTQYF
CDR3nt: TGTGCCAGCAGCTCAAGGACTAGCGGGATAGTAGATACGCAGTATTTT

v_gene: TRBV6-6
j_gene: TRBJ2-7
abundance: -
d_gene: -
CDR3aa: CASSYSGRSYEQYF
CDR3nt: TGTGCCAGCAGTTACTCTGGCAGATCCTACGAGCAGTACTTC

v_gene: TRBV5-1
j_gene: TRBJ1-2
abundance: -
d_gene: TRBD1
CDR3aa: CASSLPGGQGVGYTF
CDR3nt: TGCGCCAGCAGCCTCCCCGGGGGACAGGGAGTTGGCTACACCTTC

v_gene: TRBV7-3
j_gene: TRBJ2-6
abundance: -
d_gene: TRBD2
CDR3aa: CASSPRGGAGGANVLTF
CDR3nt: TGTGCCAGCAGCCCCCGGGGAGGGGCAGGTGGGGCCAACGTCCTGACTTTC

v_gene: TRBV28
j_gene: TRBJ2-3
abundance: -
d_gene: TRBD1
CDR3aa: CASSTPQGALRYTQYF
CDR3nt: TGTGCCAGCAGTACCCCCCAGGGGGCACTCAGATATACGCAGTATTTT

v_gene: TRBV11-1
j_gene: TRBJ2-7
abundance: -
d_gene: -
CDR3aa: CASSPKRGTAYEQYF
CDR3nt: TGTGCCAGCAGCCCCAAACGGGGGACTGCCTACGAGCAGTACTTC

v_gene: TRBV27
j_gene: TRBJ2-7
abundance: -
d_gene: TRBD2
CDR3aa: CASSPNARESKYF
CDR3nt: TGTGCCAGCAGTCCTAATGCGCGGGAGTCAAAGTACTTC

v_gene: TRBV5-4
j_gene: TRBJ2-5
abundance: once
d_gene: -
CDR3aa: CASSLTGEETQYF
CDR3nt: TGTGCCAGCAGTCTGACAGGCGAAGAGACCCAGTACTTC

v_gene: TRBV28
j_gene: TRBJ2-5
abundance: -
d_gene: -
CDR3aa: CASSFRLGETQYF
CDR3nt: TGTGCCAGCAGTTTTCGCCTAGGTGAGACCCAGTACTTC

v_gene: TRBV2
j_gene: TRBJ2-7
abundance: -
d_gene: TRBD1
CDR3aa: CARGDSRRTVSYEQYF
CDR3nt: TGTGCCAGGGGGGACAGTCGGCGTACTGTTTCCTACGAGCAGTACTTC

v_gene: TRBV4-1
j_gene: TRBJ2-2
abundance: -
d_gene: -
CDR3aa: CASSRQQNTGELFF
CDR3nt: TGCGCCAGCAGTAGACAACAAAACACCGGGGAGCTGTTTTTT

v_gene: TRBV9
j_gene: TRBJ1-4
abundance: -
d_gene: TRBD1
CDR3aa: CASSPGQLSEKLFF
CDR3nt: TGTGCCAGCAGTCCGGGACAGCTTAGTGAAAAACTGTTTTTT

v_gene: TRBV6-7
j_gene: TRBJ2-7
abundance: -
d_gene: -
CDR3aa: CASSSPGSCLSYEQYF
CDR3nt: TGTGCCAGCAGTTCCCCGGGGTCCTGTCTCTCCTACGAGCAGTACTTC